This TCR beta chain comes out of a study of blood T cell repertoires in COVID-19. The data were produced by immunoSEQ multiplex PCR, yet TCRdb's version contains in-frame clones alone and is incomplete. The profile shows roughly 340,000 clones, 89% of them singletons. This clone has a handful of counts. This TCR derives from a woman aged 30 to 39 with COVID-19, enrolled during active disease. Sequencing used peripheral blood.

As DNA, the CDR3 is TGTGCCAGCAGTAGGGACACTAATCAGCCCCAGCATTTT. Protein: CASSRDTNQPQHF. The J gene is TRBJ1-5, the V gene TRBV6-4; tentative D call: TRBD1 (6 bases). CDR3 length equals 13 residues. CDR1 is MRHNA and CDR2 is SNTAGT in the germline V gene. The germline V and J ends were trimmed by 5 bases and 4 bases, with 9 bases remaining between them.